This T cell receptor beta chain was captured by sequencing in a study of Ad26.COV2.S vaccination and SARS-CoV-2 variants. Whole-study context: A COV1001 Ad26.COV2.S trial-arm participant provided the sample. Each vaccinee took Ad26.COV2.S intramuscularly, once or twice 56 days apart.

Sequencing used immunoSEQ multiplex PCR; TCRdb keeps in-frame clones, though not all of them. The table shows about 350,000 clones, with about 88% occurring only once. The treatment here: some 20 received Ad26.COV2.S at low or high dose, single or two shots; about 5 received placebo; per-sample allocation not given. Sampling was performed 63 days after the first vaccine or placebo injection. CDR3 length: 14 amino acids. V shed 3 bases and J shed 0 bases, with 9 bases lying between them. Germline loops: CDR1 SGHTA, CDR2 FQGNSA. This sample comprised peripheral blood, obtained in a trial of Ad26.COV2.S vaccine versus placebo. The origin of this receptor is a person between 18 and 65 years old who received the Ad26.COV2.S COVID-19 vaccine or a placebo. The V call is TRBV7-2, the J call TRBJ2-7; perhaps TRBD2 as D (6 bases). The CDR3 reads CASSFAGSSYEQYF. In nucleotides, the CDR3 is TGTGCCAGCAGCTTTGCGGGGAGCTCCTACGAGCAGTACTTC. Variable domain in full (rest from reference TRBV7-2 and TRBJ2-7): GAGVSQSPSNKVTEKGKDVELRCDPISGHTALYWYRQSLGQGLEFLIYFQGNSAPDKSGLPSDRFSAERTGGSVSTLTIQRTQQEDSAVYLCASSFAGSSYEQYFGPGTRLTVT.